This T cell receptor (beta chain) was retrieved from a study of shared clonotypes between healthy human individuals. General study findings and limits: Despite large depth, rarefaction showed incomplete sorted-subset sequencing.

Assay: immunoSEQ multiplex PCR; the TCRdb copy retains only in-frame clones and omits some. This table holds more than 2,000,000 clones, approximately 94% found once. Donors comprised healthy HIV-negative adults lacking recent acute infections or vaccinations. On this clone itself: The antigen is not known.

CDR3 size: 16 residues. The ends were cut back, 5 bases at V and 0 bases at J, with 14 bases in the middle. The germline gives CDR1 SGHTA, CDR2 FQGNSA. This rearrangement joins TRBV7-2 to TRBJ2-1; D is perhaps TRBD2 (6 bases). Sequenced sample: naive CD4+ T cells sorted from blood. Subset reported: CD45RA+ positively selected. This TCR was recovered from a man between 18 and 35 years old in good health. DNA for the CDR3: TGTGCCAGCAGCCCAGAGGCGGGGCACTCCTACAATGAGCAGTTCTTC. Its protein is CASSPEAGHSYNEQFF.